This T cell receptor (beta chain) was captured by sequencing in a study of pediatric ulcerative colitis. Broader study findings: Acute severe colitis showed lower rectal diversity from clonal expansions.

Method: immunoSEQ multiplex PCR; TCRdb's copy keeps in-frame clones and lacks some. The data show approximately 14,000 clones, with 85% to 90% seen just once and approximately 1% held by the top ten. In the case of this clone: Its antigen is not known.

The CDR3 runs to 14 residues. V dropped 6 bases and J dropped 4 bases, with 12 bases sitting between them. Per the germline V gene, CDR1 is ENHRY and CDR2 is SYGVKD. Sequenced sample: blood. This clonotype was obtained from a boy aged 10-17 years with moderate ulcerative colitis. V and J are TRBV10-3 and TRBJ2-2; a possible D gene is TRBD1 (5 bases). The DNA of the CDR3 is TGTGCCATCAGCAATTTTCAGGGCACCGGGGAGCTGTTTTTT. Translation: CAISNFQGTGELFF.